The present T cell receptor beta chain was sequenced within a study of graft-versus-host responses after intestinal transplantation. Study-wide context: The study gave all recipients anti-thymocyte globulin induction, then tacrolimus and steroids for about 3 years.

The germline V gene has CDR1 MDHEN and CDR2 SYDVKM. V lost 11 bases and J 4 bases, leaving 9 bases between the germline ends. The CDR3 spans 11 residues. For this clone: No antigen is known for it.

The repertoire was sequenced with immunoSEQ multiplex PCR; TCRdb's copy has only in-frame clones and lacks some. The sample holds approximately 85,000 clones, roughly 93% seen once. The clonotype was recovered from a human donor who was the organ donor for an intestinal transplant. The chain carries TRBV28 and TRBJ1-5; D is perhaps TRBD1 (5 bases). The sample in question was unstimulated CD8+ T cells sorted from spleen or lymph node cells, obtained before transplant. CDR3 region: CAAGWNQPQHF. In DNA, the CDR3 is TGTGCCGCAGGGTGGAATCAGCCCCAGCATTTT. Using reference TRBV28 and TRBJ1-5 for the parts outside the CDR3, the full variable domain is DVKVTQSSRYLVKRTGEKVFLECVQDMDHENMFWYRQDPGLGLRLIYFSYDVKMKEKGDIPEGYSVSREKKERFSLILESASTNQTSMYLCAAGWNQPQHFGDGTRLSIL.